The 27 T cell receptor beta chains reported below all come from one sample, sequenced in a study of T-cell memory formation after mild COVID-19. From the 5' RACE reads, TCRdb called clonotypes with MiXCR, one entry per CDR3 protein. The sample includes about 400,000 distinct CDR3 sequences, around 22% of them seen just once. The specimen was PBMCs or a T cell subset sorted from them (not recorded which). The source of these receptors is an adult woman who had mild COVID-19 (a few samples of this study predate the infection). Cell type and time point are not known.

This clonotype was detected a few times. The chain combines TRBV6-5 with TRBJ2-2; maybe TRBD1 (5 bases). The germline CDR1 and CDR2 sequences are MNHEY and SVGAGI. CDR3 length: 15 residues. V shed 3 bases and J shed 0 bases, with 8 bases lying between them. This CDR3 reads CASSYGAANTGELFF. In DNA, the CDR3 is TGTGCCAGCAGTTATGGGGCAGCGAACACCGGGGAGCTGTTTTTT.

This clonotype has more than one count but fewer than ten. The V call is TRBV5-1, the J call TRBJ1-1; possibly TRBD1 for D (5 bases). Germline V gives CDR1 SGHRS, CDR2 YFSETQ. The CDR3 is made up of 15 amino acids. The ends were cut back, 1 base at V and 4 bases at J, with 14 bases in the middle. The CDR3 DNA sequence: TGCGCCAGCAGCTTGCCCAGAATGGGGGGCACTGAAGCTTTCTTT. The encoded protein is CASSLPRMGGTEAFF.

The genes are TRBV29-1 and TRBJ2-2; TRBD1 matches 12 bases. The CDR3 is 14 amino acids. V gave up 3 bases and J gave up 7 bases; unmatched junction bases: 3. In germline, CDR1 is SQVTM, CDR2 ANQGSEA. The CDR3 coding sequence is TGCAGCGTTGAGGGACAGGGGGCGATCGGGGAGCTGTTTTTT. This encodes CSVEGQGAIGELFF.

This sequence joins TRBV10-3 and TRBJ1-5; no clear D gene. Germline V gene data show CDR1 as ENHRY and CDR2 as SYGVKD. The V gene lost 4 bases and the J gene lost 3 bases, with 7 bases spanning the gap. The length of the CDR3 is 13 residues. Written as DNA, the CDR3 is TGTGCCATCAGTGGCGGGCACAATCAGCCCCAGCATTTT. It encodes CAISGGHNQPQHF.

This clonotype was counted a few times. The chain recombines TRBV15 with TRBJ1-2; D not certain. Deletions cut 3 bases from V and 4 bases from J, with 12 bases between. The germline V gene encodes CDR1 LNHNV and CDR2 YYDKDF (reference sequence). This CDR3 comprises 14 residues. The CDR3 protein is CATSSEPGSYGYTF. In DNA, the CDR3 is TGTGCCACCAGCAGTGAGCCGGGGAGCTATGGCTACACCTTC.

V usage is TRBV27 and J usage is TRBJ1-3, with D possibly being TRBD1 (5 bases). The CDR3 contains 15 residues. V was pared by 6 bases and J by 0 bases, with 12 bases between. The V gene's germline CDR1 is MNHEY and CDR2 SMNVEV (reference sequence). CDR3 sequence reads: CASRATGASGNTIYF. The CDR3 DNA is TGTGCCAGCAGGGCCACAGGAGCCTCTGGAAACACCATATATTTT.

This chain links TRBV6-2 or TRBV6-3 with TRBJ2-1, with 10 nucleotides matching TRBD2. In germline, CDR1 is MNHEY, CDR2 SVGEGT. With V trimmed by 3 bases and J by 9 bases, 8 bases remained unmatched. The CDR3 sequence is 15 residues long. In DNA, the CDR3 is TGTGCCAGCAGTTATGGGGCTAGCGGGAGCAGTGAGCAGTTCTTC. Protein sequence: CASSYGASGSSEQFF.

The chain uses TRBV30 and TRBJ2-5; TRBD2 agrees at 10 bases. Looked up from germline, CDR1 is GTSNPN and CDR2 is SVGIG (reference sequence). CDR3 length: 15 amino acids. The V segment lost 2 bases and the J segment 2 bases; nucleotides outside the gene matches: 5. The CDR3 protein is CAWSSGLAVQETQYF. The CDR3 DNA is TGTGCCTGGAGTTCCGGACTAGCGGTTCAAGAGACCCAGTACTTC.

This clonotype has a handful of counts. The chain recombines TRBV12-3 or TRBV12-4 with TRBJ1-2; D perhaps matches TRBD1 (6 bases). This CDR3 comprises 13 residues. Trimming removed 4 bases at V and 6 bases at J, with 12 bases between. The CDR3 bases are TGTGCCAGCAGTTACAGGGAAGGCGATGGCTACACCTTC. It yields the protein CASSYREGDGYTF.

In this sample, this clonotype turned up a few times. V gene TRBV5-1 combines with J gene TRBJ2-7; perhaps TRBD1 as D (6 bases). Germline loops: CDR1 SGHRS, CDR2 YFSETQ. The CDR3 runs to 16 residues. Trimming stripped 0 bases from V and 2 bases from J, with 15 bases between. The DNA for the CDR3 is TGCGCCAGCAGCTTGGGGACAGCCTTCCCTCCCTACGAGCAGTACTTC. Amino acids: CASSLGTAFPPYEQYF.

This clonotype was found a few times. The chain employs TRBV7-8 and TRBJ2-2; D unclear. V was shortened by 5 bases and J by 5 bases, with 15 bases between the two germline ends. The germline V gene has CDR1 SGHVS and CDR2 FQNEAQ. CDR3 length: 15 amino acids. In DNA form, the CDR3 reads TGTGCCAGCAGCCTATCGATAGACCTGACCGGGGAGCTGTTTTTT. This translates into CASSLSIDLTGELFF.

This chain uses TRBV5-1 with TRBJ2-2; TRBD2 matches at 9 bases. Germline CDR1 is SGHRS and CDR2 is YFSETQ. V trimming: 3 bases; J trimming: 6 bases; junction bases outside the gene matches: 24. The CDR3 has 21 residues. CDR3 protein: CASSYRSPPVRRGGRAGELFF. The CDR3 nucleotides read TGCGCCAGCAGCTATAGGTCCCCTCCGGTCAGGCGGGGGGGCCGGGCCGGGGAGCTGTTTTTT.

CDR3: CASSPLGFQETQYF. CDR3 bases: TGTGCCAGCTCACCACTTGGCTTCCAAGAGACCCAGTACTTC. J is TRBJ2-5 and V is TRBV18; the D is unclear. Germline CDR1 and CDR2: KGHSH and LQKENI. The CDR3 sequence is 14 residues long. Trimming stripped 1 base from V and 1 base from J, with 7 bases between.

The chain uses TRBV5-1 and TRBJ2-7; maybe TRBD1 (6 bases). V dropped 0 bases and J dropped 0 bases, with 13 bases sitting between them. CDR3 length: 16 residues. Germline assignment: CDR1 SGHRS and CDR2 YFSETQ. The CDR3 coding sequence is TGCGCCAGCAGCTTGGCCCAGGGGCCTCCCTCCTACGAGCAGTACTTC. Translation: CASSLAQGPPSYEQYF.

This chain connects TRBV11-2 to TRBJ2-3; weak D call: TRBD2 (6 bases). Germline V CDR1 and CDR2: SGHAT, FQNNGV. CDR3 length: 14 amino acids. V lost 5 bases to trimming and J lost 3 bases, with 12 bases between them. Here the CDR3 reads CASSPQRATDTQYF. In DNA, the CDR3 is TGTGCCAGCAGCCCCCAGCGGGCGACAGATACGCAGTATTTT. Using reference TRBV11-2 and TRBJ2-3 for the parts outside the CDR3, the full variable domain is EAGVAQSPRYKIIEKRQSVAFWCNPISGHATLYWYQQILGQGPKLLIQFQNNGVVDDSQLPKDRFSAERLKGVDSTLKIQPAKLEDSAVYLCASSPQRATDTQYFGPGTRLTVL.

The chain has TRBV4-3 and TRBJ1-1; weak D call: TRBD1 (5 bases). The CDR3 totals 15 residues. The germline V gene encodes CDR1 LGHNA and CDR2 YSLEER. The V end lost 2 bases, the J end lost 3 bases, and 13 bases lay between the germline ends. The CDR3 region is CASSQHQGADTEAFF. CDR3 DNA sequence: TGCGCCAGCAGCCAACACCAAGGGGCGGACACTGAAGCTTTCTTT.

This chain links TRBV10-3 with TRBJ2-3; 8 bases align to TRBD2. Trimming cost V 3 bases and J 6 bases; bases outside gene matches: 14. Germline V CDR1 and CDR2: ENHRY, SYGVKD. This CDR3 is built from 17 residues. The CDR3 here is CAISDSDRGLAGDTQYF. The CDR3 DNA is TGTGCCATCAGTGACTCGGACAGAGGACTAGCTGGGGATACGCAGTATTTT.

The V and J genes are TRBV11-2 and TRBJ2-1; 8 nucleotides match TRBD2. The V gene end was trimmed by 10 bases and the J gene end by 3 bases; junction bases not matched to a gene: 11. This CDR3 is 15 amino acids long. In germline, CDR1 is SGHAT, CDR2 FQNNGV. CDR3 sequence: CATSAAGGIYNEQFF. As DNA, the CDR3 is TGTGCCACCTCGGCGGCGGGAGGAATCTACAATGAGCAGTTCTTC.

CDR3 DNA sequence: TGCAGCGTTGAAGATAAAATGGGCTACAATGAGCAGTTCTTC. Protein: CSVEDKMGYNEQFF. The chain uses TRBV29-1 and TRBJ2-1; no clear D. Per germline, CDR1 SQVTM and CDR2 ANQGSEA. The V and J ends lost 0 bases and 3 bases respectively, with 9 bases between them. CDR3 size: 14 residues.

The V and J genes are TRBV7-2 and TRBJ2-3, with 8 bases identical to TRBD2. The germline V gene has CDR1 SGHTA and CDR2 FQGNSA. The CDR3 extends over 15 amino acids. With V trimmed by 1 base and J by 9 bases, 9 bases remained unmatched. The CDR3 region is CASSLESGGRPTQYF. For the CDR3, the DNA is TGTGCCAGCAGCTTAGAATCTGGCGGGAGGCCCACGCAGTATTTT.

The CDR3 is CASSPSAIQETQYF. The CDR3, as DNA: TGTGCCAGCAGTCCTAGCGCGATACAAGAGACCCAGTACTTC. The J gene is TRBJ2-5, the V gene TRBV11-2; the D gene is possibly TRBD2 (6 bases). This CDR3 comprises 14 residues. V lost 6 bases and J lost 2, with 13 bases in between. Germline CDR1 SGHAT, CDR2 FQNNGV.

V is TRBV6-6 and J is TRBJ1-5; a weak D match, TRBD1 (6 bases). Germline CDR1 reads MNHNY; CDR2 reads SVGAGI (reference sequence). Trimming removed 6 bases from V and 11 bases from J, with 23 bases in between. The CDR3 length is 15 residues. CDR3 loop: CASSYGQSLEGAQHF. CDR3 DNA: TGTGCCAGCAGCTACGGACAGTCCCTGGAGGGGGCCCAGCATTTT.

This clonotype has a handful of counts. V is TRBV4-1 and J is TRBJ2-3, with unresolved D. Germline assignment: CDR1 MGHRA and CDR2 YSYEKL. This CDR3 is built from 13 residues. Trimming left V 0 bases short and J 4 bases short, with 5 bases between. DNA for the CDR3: TGCGCCAGCAGCCAAGAGCAATCAGATACGCAGTATTTT. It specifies CASSQEQSDTQYF.

CDR3 residues: CASSLRVVHEQFF. Written as DNA, the CDR3 is TGTGCCAGCAGCTTACGAGTGGTGCATGAGCAGTTCTTC. This sequence joins TRBV7-9 and TRBJ2-1; D not resolved. Germline CDR1 SEHNR, CDR2 FQNEAQ (reference sequence). The length of the CDR3 is 13 residues. Trimming pared 2 bases from V and 8 bases from J, leaving 10 bases between.

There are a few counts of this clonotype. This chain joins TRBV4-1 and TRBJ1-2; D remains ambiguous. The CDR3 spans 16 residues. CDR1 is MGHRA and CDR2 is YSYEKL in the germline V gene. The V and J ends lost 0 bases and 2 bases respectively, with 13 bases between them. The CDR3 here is CASSQEARVANYGYTF. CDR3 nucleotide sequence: TGCGCCAGCAGCCAAGAAGCAAGGGTCGCGAACTATGGCTACACCTTC.

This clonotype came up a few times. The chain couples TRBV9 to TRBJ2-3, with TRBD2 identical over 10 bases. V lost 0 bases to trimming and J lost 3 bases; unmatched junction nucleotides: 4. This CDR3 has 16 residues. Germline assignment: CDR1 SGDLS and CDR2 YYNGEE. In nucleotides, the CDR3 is TGTGCCAGCAGCGTAGTGGCTAGCGGGAGAACAGATACGCAGTATTTT. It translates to CASSVVASGRTDTQYF.

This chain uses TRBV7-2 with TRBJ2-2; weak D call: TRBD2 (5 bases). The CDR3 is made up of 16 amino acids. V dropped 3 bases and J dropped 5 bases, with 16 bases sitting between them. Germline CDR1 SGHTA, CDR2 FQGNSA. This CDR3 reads CASSFGTSGTTGELFF. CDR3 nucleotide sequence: TGTGCCAGCAGCTTCGGTACGAGCGGAACTACCGGGGAGCTGTTTTTT.